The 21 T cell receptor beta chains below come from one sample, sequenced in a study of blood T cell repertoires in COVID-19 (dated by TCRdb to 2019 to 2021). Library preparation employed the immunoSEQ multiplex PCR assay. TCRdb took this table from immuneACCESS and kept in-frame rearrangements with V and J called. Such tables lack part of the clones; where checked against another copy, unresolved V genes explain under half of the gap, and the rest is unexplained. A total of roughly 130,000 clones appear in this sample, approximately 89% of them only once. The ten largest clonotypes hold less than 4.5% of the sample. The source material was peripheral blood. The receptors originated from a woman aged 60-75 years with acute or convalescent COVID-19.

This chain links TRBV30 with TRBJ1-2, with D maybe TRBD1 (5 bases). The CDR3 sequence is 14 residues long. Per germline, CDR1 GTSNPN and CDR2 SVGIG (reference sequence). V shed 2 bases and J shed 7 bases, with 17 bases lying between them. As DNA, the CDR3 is TGTGCCTGGAGTCAGCGGGGGGTCGCAAGTGGCTACACCTTC. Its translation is CAWSQRGVASGYTF.

CDR3 bases: TGTGCCAGCAGTTACTCGGGGACCGGCCGTTCGGGACTAGCGGGATCAGATACGCAGTATTTT. Translating gives CASSYSGTGRSGLAGSDTQYF. This chain connects TRBV6-2 or TRBV6-3 to TRBJ2-3; 13 bases line up with TRBD2. V lost 0 bases, J lost 4 bases, and 16 bases stayed unmatched. Per germline, CDR1 MNHEY and CDR2 SVGEGT. The CDR3 runs 21 residues.

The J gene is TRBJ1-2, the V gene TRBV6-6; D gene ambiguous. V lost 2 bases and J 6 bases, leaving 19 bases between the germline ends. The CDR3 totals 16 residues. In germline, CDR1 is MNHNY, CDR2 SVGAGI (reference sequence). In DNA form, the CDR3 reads TGTGCCAGCAGTTACCAACTCGAGGGAATCCCGGATGGCTACACCTTC. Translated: CASSYQLEGIPDGYTF.

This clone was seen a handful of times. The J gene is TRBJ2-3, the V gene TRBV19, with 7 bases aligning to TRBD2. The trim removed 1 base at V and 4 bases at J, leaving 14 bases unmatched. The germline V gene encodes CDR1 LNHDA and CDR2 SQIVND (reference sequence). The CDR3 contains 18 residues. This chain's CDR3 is CASSIALPGRRVADTQYF. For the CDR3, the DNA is TGTGCCAGTAGTATAGCCCTCCCCGGGAGGAGGGTCGCAGATACGCAGTATTTT.

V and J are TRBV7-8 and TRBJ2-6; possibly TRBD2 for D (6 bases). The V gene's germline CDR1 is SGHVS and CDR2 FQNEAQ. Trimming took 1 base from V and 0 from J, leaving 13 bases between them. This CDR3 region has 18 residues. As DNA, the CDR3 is TGTGCCAGCAGCTTAGGTATCGCGGGAAGCTCTGGGGCCAACGTCCTGACTTTC. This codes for CASSLGIAGSSGANVLTF.

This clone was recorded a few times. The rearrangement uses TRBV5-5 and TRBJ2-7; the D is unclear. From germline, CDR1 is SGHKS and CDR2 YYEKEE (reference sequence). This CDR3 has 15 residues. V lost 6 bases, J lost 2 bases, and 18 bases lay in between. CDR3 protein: CASKPDPWATYEQYV. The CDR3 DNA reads TGTGCCAGCAAACCTGACCCCTGGGCCACCTACGAGCAGTACGTC.

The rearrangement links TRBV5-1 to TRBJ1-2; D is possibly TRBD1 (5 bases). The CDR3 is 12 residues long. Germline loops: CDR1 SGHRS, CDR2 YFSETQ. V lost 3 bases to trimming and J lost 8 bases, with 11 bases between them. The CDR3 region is CASSSQGSGYTF. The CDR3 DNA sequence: TGCGCCAGCAGCTCCCAGGGATCCGGCTACACCTTC.

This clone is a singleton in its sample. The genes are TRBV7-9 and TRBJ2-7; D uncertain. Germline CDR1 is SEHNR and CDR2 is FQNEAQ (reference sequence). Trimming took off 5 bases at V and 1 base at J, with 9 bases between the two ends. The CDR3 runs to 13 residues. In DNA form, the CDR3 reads TGTGCCAGCAGCCGTTCCAGGTCCTACGAGCAGTACGTC. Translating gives CASSRSRSYEQYV.

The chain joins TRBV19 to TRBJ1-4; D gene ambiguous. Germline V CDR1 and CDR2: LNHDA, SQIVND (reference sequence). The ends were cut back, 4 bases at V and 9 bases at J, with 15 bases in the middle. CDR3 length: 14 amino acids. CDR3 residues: CASSKKPEEKKLFF. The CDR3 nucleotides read TGTGCCAGTAGTAAAAAACCCGAGGAAAAAAAACTGTTTTTT. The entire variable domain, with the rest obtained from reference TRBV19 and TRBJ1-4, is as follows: DGGITQSPKYLFRKEGQNVTLSCEQNLNHDAMYWYRQDPGQGLRLIYYSQIVNDFQKGDIAEGYSVSREKKESFPLTVTSAQKNPTAFYLCASSKKPEEKKLFFGSGTQLSVL.

The CDR3, as DNA: TGTGCCAGCAAATTACAGGTTTCTAGGGACGAGCAGTACTTC. It encodes CASKLQVSRDEQYF. V gene TRBV2 combines with J gene TRBJ2-7, with D possibly TRBD1 on 5 matching bases. V gave up 7 bases and J gave up 5 bases, with 18 bases separating them. CDR1 SNHLY and CDR2 FYNNEI come from the germline V gene. The CDR3 is 14 residues long.

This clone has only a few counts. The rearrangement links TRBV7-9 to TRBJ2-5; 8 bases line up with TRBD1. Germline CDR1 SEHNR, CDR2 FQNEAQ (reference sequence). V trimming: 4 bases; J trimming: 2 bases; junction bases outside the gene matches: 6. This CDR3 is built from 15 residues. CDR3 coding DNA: TGTGCCAGCAGCTCCGGGGACAGGCGTCAAGAGACCCAGTACTTC. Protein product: CASSSGDRRQETQYF.

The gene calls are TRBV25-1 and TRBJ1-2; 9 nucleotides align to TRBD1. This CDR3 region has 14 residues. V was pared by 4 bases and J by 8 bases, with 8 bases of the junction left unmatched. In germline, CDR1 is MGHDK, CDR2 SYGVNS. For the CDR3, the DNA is TGTGCCAGCAGTGCCCCGGACAGGGGCTACGGCTACACCTTC. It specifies CASSAPDRGYGYTF.

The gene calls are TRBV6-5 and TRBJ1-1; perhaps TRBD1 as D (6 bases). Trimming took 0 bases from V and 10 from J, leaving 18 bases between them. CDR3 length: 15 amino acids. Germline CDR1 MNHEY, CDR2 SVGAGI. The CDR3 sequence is CASSYSRLGGQRAFF. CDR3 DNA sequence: TGTGCCAGCAGTTACTCGAGATTGGGGGGGCAAAGAGCTTTCTTT.

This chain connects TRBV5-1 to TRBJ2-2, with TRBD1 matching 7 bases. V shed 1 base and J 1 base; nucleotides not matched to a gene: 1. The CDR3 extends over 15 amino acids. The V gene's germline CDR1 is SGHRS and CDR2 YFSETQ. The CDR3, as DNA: TGCGCCAGCAGCTTGCCAGGGGGGAACACCGGGGAGCTGTTTTTT. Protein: CASSLPGGNTGELFF.

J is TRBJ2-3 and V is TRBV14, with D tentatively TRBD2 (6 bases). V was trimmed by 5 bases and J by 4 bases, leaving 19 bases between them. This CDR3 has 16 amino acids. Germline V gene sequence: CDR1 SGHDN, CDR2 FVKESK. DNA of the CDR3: TGTGCCAGCAGCTTCGGCCGGGGAGGAGTCGCAGATACGCAGTATTTT. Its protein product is CASSFGRGGVADTQYF.

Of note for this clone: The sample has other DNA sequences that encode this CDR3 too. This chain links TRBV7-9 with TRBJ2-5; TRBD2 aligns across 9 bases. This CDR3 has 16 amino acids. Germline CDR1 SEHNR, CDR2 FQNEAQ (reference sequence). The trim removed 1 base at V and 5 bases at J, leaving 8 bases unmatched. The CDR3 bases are TGTGCCAGCAGCTTAGGAGCGGGAGGTTATCAGGAGACCCAGTACTTC. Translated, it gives CASSLGAGGYQETQYF.

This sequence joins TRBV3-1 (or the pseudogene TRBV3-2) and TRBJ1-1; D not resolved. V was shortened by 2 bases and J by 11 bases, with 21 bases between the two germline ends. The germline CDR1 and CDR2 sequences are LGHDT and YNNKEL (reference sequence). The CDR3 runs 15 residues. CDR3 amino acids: CASSQIGGSSHEAFF. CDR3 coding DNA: TGTGCCAGCAGCCAAATTGGAGGGTCATCCCATGAGGCTTTCTTT.

CDR3 sequence (DNA): TGTGCCAGCCGCGGGAGGAATGAGCAGTTCTTC. Its translation is CASRGRNEQFF. The chain links TRBV3-1 (or the pseudogene TRBV3-2) to TRBJ2-1; the match to TRBD2 covers 8 bases. The CDR3 contains 11 residues. Germline CDR1 reads LGHDT; CDR2 reads YNNKEL (reference sequence). V lost 8 bases, J lost 7 bases, and 1 base stayed unmatched.

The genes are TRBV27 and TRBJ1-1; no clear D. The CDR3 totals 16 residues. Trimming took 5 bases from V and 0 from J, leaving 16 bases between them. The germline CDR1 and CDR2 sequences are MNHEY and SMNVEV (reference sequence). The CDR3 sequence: CASSKSVLGMNTEAFF. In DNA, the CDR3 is TGTGCCAGCAGTAAGTCTGTTCTGGGCATGAACACTGAAGCTTTCTTT.

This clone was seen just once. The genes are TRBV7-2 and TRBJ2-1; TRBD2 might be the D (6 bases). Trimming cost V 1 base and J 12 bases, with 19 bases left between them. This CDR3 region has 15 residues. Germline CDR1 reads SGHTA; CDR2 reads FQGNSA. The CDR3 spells CASSLVGGTRVGQFF. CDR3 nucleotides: TGTGCCAGCAGCTTAGTTGGCGGGACCAGAGTGGGGCAGTTCTTC.

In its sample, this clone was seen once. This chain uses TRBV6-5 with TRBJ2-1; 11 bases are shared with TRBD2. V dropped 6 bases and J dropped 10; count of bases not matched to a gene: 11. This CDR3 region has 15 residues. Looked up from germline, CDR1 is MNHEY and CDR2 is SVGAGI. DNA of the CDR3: TGTGCCAGCAGGAATGTAGCGGGAGGGCAGGGGGAGCAGTTCTTC. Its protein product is CASRNVAGGQGEQFF.